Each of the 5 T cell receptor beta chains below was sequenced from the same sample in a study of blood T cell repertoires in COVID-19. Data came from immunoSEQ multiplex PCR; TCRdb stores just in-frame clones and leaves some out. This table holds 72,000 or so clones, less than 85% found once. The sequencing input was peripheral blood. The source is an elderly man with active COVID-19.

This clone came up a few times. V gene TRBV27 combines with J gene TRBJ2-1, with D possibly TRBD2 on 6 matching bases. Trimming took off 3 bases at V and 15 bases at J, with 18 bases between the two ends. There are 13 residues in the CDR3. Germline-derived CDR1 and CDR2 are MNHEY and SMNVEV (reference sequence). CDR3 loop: CASSFRERTKVFF. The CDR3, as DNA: TGTGCCAGCAGTTTCCGGGAAAGGACTAAGGTGTTCTTC.

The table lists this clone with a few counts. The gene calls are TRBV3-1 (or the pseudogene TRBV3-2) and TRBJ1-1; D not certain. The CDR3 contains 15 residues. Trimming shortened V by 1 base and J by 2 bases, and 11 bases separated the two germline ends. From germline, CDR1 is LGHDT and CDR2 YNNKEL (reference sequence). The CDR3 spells CASSQGYTANTEAFF. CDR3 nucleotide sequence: TGTGCCAGCAGCCAAGGGTATACAGCCAACACTGAAGCTTTCTTT.

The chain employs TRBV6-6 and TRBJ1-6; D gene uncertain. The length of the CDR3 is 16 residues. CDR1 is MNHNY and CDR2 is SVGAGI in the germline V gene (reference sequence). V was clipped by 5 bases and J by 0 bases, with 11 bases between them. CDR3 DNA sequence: TGTGCCAGCAGTACCCAACAGAGCTCCTATAATTCACCCCTCCACTTT. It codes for CASSTQQSSYNSPLHF.

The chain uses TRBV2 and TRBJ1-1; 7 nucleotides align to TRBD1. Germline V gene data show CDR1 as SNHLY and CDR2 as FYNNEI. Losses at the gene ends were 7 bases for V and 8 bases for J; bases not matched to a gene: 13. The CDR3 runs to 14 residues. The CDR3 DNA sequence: TGTGCCAGCAACATCCCGGGGGGGGACAGAGAAGCTTTCTTT. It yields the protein CASNIPGGDREAFF.

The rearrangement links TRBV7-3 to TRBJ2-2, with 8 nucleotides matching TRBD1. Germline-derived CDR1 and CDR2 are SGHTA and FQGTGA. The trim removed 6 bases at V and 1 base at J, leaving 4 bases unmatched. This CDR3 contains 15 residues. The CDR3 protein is CASSLTGGNTGELFF. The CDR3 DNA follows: TGTGCCAGCAGTCTCACAGGGGGGAACACCGGGGAGCTGTTTTTT.